This T cell receptor beta chain was captured in a study of cytomegalovirus exposure and HLA in healthy donors. Findings of the study overall: Using a false discovery rate of 0.05, a later analysis showed that around 16,000 TCR beta sequences were associated with HLA alleles.

About this clone: The antigen remains unidentified.

Amplification used 60 Vbeta primers and 13 Jbeta primers. The protocol was immunoSEQ multiplex PCR, while the TCRdb copy is restricted to in-frame clones and leaves out a portion. The sample has approximately 110,000 clones, over 60% seen once. The receptor's source is a woman in her sixties in good health and CMV-seropositive. The specimen sequenced was PBMCs.

Here the CDR3 DNA reads TGCGCCAGCAGCTTGGTCCGGGGAGACACTGAAGCTTTCTTT. Translating it yields CASSLVRGDTEAFF. This chain links TRBV5-1 with TRBJ1-1; D gene uncertain. CDR3 length: 14 residues. V lost 0 bases to trimming and J lost 3 bases, with 9 bases between them. Germline values: CDR1 SGHRS, CDR2 YFSETQ.